This is a list of T cell receptor beta chains from one sample in a study of blood T cell repertoires in COVID-19. Assay: immunoSEQ multiplex PCR; the TCRdb copy retains only in-frame clones and omits some. The table lists approximately 57,000 clones, more than 75% of them singletons. Sequencing used peripheral blood. The receptors shown here come from a man aged 35 to 55 with active COVID-19. CDR3s include the opening cysteine and the closing phenylalanine or tryptophan. A D gene is named only where the DNA matches it firmly. Expanded clones get a size class; other rows say once, few or many, or leave the size out.

clone size,D gene,V gene,J gene,CDR3 protein,CDR3 DNA
.,TRBD1,TRBV7-9,TRBJ1-5,CASSLGQGDQPQHF,TGTGCCAGCAGCTTAGGACAGGGAGACCAGCCCCAGCATTTT
.,.,TRBV4-1,TRBJ1-1,CASSQDWGGNTEAFF,TGCGCCAGCAGCCAAGATTGGGGGGGGAACACTGAAGCTTTCTTT
.,.,TRBV5-5,TRBJ2-3,CASSLYGDSTDTQYF,TGTGCCAGCAGCTTGTACGGGGATAGCACAGATACGCAGTATTTT
.,TRBD2,TRBV3-1/TRBV3-2,TRBJ2-2,CASSPSLAGGPGELFF,TGTGCCAGCAGTCCATCTCTAGCGGGAGGGCCCGGGGAGCTGTTTTTT
.,TRBD1,TRBV15,TRBJ1-1,CATTKGLSGTGGTEAFF,TGTGCCACCACTAAGGGGCTCTCCGGGACAGGGGGGACTGAAGCTTTCTTT
few,.,TRBV28,TRBJ1-3,CASSSPSTVRGNTIYF,TGTGCCAGCAGTTCCCCCTCGACAGTCCGAGGAAACACCATATATTTT
.,.,TRBV19,TRBJ2-5,CASNSHGSGQETQYF,TGTGCCAGTAACTCCCATGGGAGTGGGCAAGAGACCCAGTACTTC
.,.,TRBV19,TRBJ2-1,CASRRGRYPLYNEQFF,TGTGCCAGTAGGCGAGGGAGATATCCCCTCTACAATGAGCAGTTCTTC
.,TRBD1,TRBV28,TRBJ1-1,CASSLPTRLTGENTEAFF,TGTGCCAGCAGTTTACCTACCCGATTGACAGGGGAGAACACTGAAGCTTTCTTT
few,TRBD1,TRBV5-1,TRBJ1-6,CASSRTQGADNSPLHF,TGCGCCAGCAGTCGTACTCAGGGGGCTGATAATTCACCCCTCCACTTT
.,.,TRBV28,TRBJ1-2,CASSLGDGYTF,TGTGCCAGCAGTTTGGGAGATGGCTACACCTTC
once,TRBD1,TRBV7-9,TRBJ1-2,CASSLAGQGIGIDYGYTF,TGTGCCAGCAGCTTAGCGGGACAGGGGATTGGAATTGACTATGGCTACACCTTC
.,.,TRBV19,TRBJ1-5,CASSAGGQLGGQPQHF,TGTGCCAGTAGTGCAGGAGGACAGCTAGGCGGACAGCCCCAGCATTTT
.,.,TRBV7-3,TRBJ2-1,CASSLTGTALNNEQFF,TGTGCCAGCAGCTTAACCGGGACTGCCCTAAACAATGAGCAGTTCTTC
medium-sized,TRBD1,TRBV18,TRBJ2-7,CASSPPGTGVLYEQYF,TGTGCCAGCTCGCCACCGGGCACAGGGGTTTTGTACGAGCAGTACTTC
.,.,TRBV3-1/TRBV3-2,TRBJ1-1,CASSQVVGPYPSFF,TGTGCCAGCAGCCAAGTGGTGGGGCCCTATCCGTCTTTCTTT
.,.,TRBV5-5,TRBJ2-7,CASSLGGTYEQYF,TGTGCCAGCAGCTTGGGAGGGACCTACGAGCAGTACTTC
.,.,TRBV28,TRBJ2-3,CATGGSTTDTQYF,TGTGCCACCGGCGGGTCGACCACAGATACGCAGTATTTT
once,TRBD2,TRBV10-3,TRBJ2-3,CAISESRLAGPADTQYF,TGTGCCATCAGTGAGTCTAGACTAGCGGGACCGGCAGATACGCAGTATTTT
.,.,TRBV27,TRBJ2-7,CASSSVLRHEQYF,TGTGCCAGCAGTTCCGTACTCCGCCACGAGCAGTACTTC
few,TRBD1,TRBV4-1,TRBJ1-1,CASSQEGRQGGGDGAFF,TGCGCCAGCAGCCAAGAGGGGCGACAGGGAGGCGGTGATGGCGCTTTCTTT
.,TRBD1,TRBV15,TRBJ1-1,CATTRDRAHTEAFF,TGTGCCACGACCCGGGACAGAGCGCACACTGAAGCTTTCTTT
.,.,TRBV29-1,TRBJ1-2,CSVAEGTWKDGYTF,TGCAGCGTTGCGGAGGGGACGTGGAAAGATGGCTACACCTTC
medium-sized,TRBD2,TRBV7-2,TRBJ2-7,CASSFLAGPYEQYF,TGTGCCAGCAGCTTTCTAGCGGGGCCCTACGAGCAGTACTTC
.,.,TRBV6-5,TRBJ2-5,CAVTGPLQETQYF,TGTGCAGTGACTGGTCCCCTACAAGAGACCCAGTACTTC
.,.,TRBV5-5,TRBJ2-7,CASSLRQSFTTYEQYF,TGTGCCAGCAGCTTAAGACAGTCCTTTACAACCTACGAGCAGTACTTC
.,TRBD2,TRBV3-1/TRBV3-2,TRBJ2-5,CASSRTSGTGGGETQYF,TGTGCCAGCAGCCGGACTAGCGGGACAGGAGGAGGAGAGACCCAGTACTTC
.,TRBD1,TRBV7-8,TRBJ2-5,CASSFGTGVETQYF,TGTGCCAGCAGCTTCGGGACAGGGGTCGAGACCCAGTACTTC
.,TRBD2,TRBV19,TRBJ2-3,CASKRTSGRAADTQYF,TGTGCCAGTAAAAGGACTAGCGGGAGGGCCGCGGATACGCAGTATTTT